A selection of T cell receptor beta chains follows, all from one sample in a study of CD8+CD57+ T cells in acquired aplastic anemia. One entry per CDR3 protein, called by TCRdb with MiXCR from the reads. The table lists under 350,000 distinct CDR3 sequences, 56% of them singletons. The sequencing input was sorted CD4+, CD8+, or CD8+CD57+ T cells (not recorded which) from PBMCs. The receptors were sampled from a human donor with aplastic anemia. Each CDR3 is given with its conserved first and last residue. Each record gives: D gene, V gene, clone size, J gene, CDR3 DNA, CDR3 protein. The D gene is left open where the match is weak. Rows give clone size only sometimes, using once, few, many, or a class for an expanded clone.

D: TRBD1
V: TRBV24-1
size: NA
J: TRBJ2-1
DNA: TGTGCCACCAGTGATTTGACAGGGGGTGGTAATGAGCAGTTCTTC
CDR3: CATSDLTGGGNEQFF

D: NA
V: TRBV19
size: NA
J: TRBJ2-7
DNA: TGTGCCAGTAGTACCGCTAAGGGACGGCACTACGAGCAGTACTTC
CDR3: CASSTAKGRHYEQYF

D: NA
V: TRBV7-9
size: once
J: TRBJ2-3
DNA: TGTGCCAGCAGCTTAGTATGGGCACCTAATCAAGATACGCAGTATTTT
CDR3: CASSLVWAPNQDTQYF

D: TRBD2
V: TRBV7-2
size: NA
J: TRBJ2-7
DNA: TGTGCCAGCAGCTTGAGGACTAGCGGGAGGGACTACGAGCAGTACTTC
CDR3: CASSLRTSGRDYEQYF

D: NA
V: TRBV7-9
size: NA
J: TRBJ1-2
DNA: TGTGCCAGCAGCCCTCTACAAGCTGGGTATGGCTACACCTTC
CDR3: CASSPLQAGYGYTF

D: TRBD2
V: TRBV6-4
size: many
J: TRBJ2-1
DNA: TGTGCCAGCAGTGACTCTCATAGCGGGAGGCCCCCGAGGTTCTTC
CDR3: CASSDSHSGRPPRFF

D: NA
V: TRBV7-3
size: many
J: TRBJ1-6
DNA: TGTGCCAGCAGCAAAGGATACTCCTATAATTCACCCCTCCACTTT
CDR3: CASSKGYSYNSPLHF

D: TRBD2
V: TRBV29-1
size: NA
J: TRBJ2-1
DNA: TGCAGCGCGCCGGGACTAGCGATCTACAATGAGCAGTTCTTC
CDR3: CSAPGLAIYNEQFF

D: TRBD2
V: TRBV4-1
size: many
J: TRBJ2-7
DNA: TGCGCCAGCAGCCAGGAGTCCCAGAGACTAGCGAATTCCTACGAGCAGTACTTC
CDR3: CASSQESQRLANSYEQYF

D: TRBD1
V: TRBV5-1
size: few
J: TRBJ1-2
DNA: TGCGCCAGCAGCGTACAGGGACAGGGCTATGGCTACACCTTC
CDR3: CASSVQGQGYGYTF

D: NA
V: TRBV29-1
size: NA
J: TRBJ1-1
DNA: TGCAGCGTTGTGGTCAGGGGCCTGACTCGTGTTGCTTTCTTT
CDR3: CSVVVRGLTRVAFF

D: NA
V: TRBV7-8
size: NA
J: TRBJ2-5
DNA: TGTGCCAGCAGCTTAGTCAGGGCGGAGACCCAGTACTTC
CDR3: CASSLVRAETQYF

D: TRBD2
V: TRBV6-5
size: many
J: TRBJ2-3
DNA: TGTGCCAGCAGTGCCAGGGGACTAGTAAAGGCTAGCACAGATACGCAGTATTTT
CDR3: CASSARGLVKASTDTQYF

D: TRBD1
V: TRBV7-2
size: few
J: TRBJ1-2
DNA: TGTGCCAGCAGCGTACAGGGGGGTGGCTACACCTTC
CDR3: CASSVQGGGYTF

D: NA
V: TRBV20-1
size: NA
J: TRBJ2-5
DNA: TGCAGTGCTAGGGAGGGCAGGGGAAACCAGCCCCAGTACTTC
CDR3: CSAREGRGNQPQYF

D: NA
V: TRBV15
size: NA
J: TRBJ2-2
DNA: TGTGCCACCAGCACCGCAAAAGGGCCAGGGAACACCGGGGAGCTGTTTTTT
CDR3: CATSTAKGPGNTGELFF

D: NA
V: TRBV30
size: NA
J: TRBJ1-6
DNA: TGTGCCTGGGGACGGGTGAATTCACCCCTCCACTTT
CDR3: CAWGRVNSPLHF

D: NA
V: TRBV9
size: NA
J: TRBJ1-4
DNA: TGTGCCAGCAGCCAAAGGGAGGGGCGGGTCGGGGAAAAACTGTTTTTT
CDR3: CASSQREGRVGEKLFF

D: TRBD2
V: TRBV9
size: NA
J: TRBJ2-1
DNA: TGCGCCAGCAGCAGGCGTTCAGCGGGGAACAATGAGCAGTTCTTC
CDR3: CASSRRSAGNNEQFF

D: NA
V: TRBV10-3
size: few
J: TRBJ2-7
DNA: TGTGCCATCAGTGAGTCGTCCTTTAGCTACGAGCAGTACTTC
CDR3: CAISESSFSYEQYF

D: TRBD2
V: TRBV10-1
size: once
J: TRBJ2-1
DNA: TGCGCCAGCAGTGAGGGGGTAGCGGGACCGAATGAGCAGTTCTTC
CDR3: CASSEGVAGPNEQFF

D: NA
V: TRBV4-3
size: NA
J: TRBJ2-7
DNA: TGCGCCAGCAGCCAAATACTTCCTCCCTACGAGCAGTACTTC
CDR3: CASSQILPPYEQYF

D: NA
V: TRBV20-1
size: NA
J: TRBJ2-2
DNA: TGCAGTGCTAGAGATTGGGCAGGGACCACCGGGGAGCTGTTTTTT
CDR3: CSARDWAGTTGELFF

D: NA
V: TRBV7-9
size: few
J: TRBJ2-7
DNA: TGTGCCAGCAGCCAGCCGGGACCCAGTACCTACGAGCAGTACTTC
CDR3: CASSQPGPSTYEQYF

D: TRBD1
V: TRBV5-1
size: NA
J: TRBJ2-5
DNA: TGCGCCAGCAGTGGGACAGGGGGCTCGGAGACCCAGTACTTC
CDR3: CASSGTGGSETQYF

D: NA
V: TRBV3-1
size: many
J: TRBJ2-7
DNA: TGTGCCAGCAGCAGCCGGACTATTTCCTACGAGCAGTACTTC
CDR3: CASSSRTISYEQYF

D: NA
V: TRBV2
size: NA
J: TRBJ2-6
DNA: TGTGCCAGCAGCTACATTTTCCGCTCTGGGGCCAACGTCCTGACTTTC
CDR3: CASSYIFRSGANVLTF

D: TRBD1
V: TRBV6-5
size: NA
J: TRBJ1-2
DNA: TGTGCCAGCAGTCCATCCAGACAGGGGGCAAACTATGGCTACACCTTC
CDR3: CASSPSRQGANYGYTF

D: TRBD1
V: TRBV24-1
size: many
J: TRBJ2-5
DNA: TGTGCCACCAGTGACCCCGGGACAGCACAAGAGACCCAGTACTTC
CDR3: CATSDPGTAQETQYF

D: NA
V: TRBV5-8
size: few
J: TRBJ2-7
DNA: TGTGCCAGCAGCCAACTAAAGGGGGACTCTAAGCAGTACTTC
CDR3: CASSQLKGDSKQYF

D: TRBD1
V: TRBV2
size: many
J: TRBJ1-2
DNA: TGTGCCAGCAGGGGGACAGGGAATGTGGTGGGCTACACCTTC
CDR3: CASRGTGNVVGYTF

D: NA
V: TRBV7-8
size: NA
J: TRBJ1-2
DNA: TGTGCCAGCAGCTTAGCGCCCATAAACTATGGCTACACCTTC
CDR3: CASSLAPINYGYTF

D: NA
V: TRBV20-1
size: NA
J: TRBJ2-2
DNA: TGCAGTGCTAGAGAAACAGGGTTCGCGAACACCGGGGAGCTGTTTTTT
CDR3: CSARETGFANTGELFF

D: TRBD2
V: TRBV5-1
size: NA
J: TRBJ2-7
DNA: TGCGCCAGCAAGGCTAGCGGGACTACTTACGAGCAGTACTTC
CDR3: CASKASGTTYEQYF

D: TRBD2
V: TRBV7-3
size: NA
J: TRBJ2-3
DNA: TGTGCCAGAAGCTTTGGGCTAGCGGGGTACACAGATACGCAGTATTTT
CDR3: CARSFGLAGYTDTQYF

D: NA
V: TRBV7-9
size: NA
J: TRBJ2-3
DNA: TGTGCCAGCAGCTTAGGAGTGCCCGGTAAGGGTACAGATACGCAGTATTTT
CDR3: CASSLGVPGKGTDTQYF

D: NA
V: TRBV24-1
size: many
J: TRBJ1-6
DNA: TGTGCCACCCCCCAGGGTGGAAATTCACCCCTCCACTTT
CDR3: CATPQGGNSPLHF

D: NA
V: TRBV5-6
size: NA
J: TRBJ2-7
DNA: TGTGCCAGCAGCCCCTATGGCTACGAGCAGTACTTC
CDR3: CASSPYGYEQYF

D: TRBD1
V: TRBV7-8
size: NA
J: TRBJ1-6
DNA: TGTGCCAGCAGCCTCCTATTATCAGGACAGGGTATTTCACCCCTCCACTTT
CDR3: CASSLLLSGQGISPLHF

D: NA
V: TRBV11-3
size: NA
J: TRBJ2-3
DNA: TGTGCCAGCAGCTTAGCCGGAATTGAAGATACGCAGTATTTT
CDR3: CASSLAGIEDTQYF

D: NA
V: TRBV2
size: few
J: TRBJ2-7
DNA: TGTGCCACCAATGGGTCCCCAAGTGAGCAGTACTTC
CDR3: CATNGSPSEQYF

D: NA
V: TRBV14
size: NA
J: TRBJ1-6
DNA: TGTGCCAGCAGCCAGGAACGGCGGTTCAGGGATAATTCACCCCTCGACTTT
CDR3: CASSQERRFRDNSPLDF

D: NA
V: TRBV2
size: NA
J: TRBJ1-2
DNA: TGTGCCAGCTGGGCCGATGGCTATGGCTACACCTTC
CDR3: CASWADGYGYTF

D: TRBD1
V: TRBV5-1
size: NA
J: TRBJ1-2
DNA: TGCGCCAGCAGCTCCACAGGGGAACCGAACTATGGCTACACCTTC
CDR3: CASSSTGEPNYGYTF

D: TRBD1
V: TRBV6-6
size: NA
J: TRBJ2-7
DNA: TGTGCCAGCGGAACGTGGACAGGGGGCAGCGAGCAGTACTTC
CDR3: CASGTWTGGSEQYF

D: NA
V: TRBV20-1
size: NA
J: TRBJ2-7
DNA: TGCAGTGCTAGCCCGGACAGGGAGGGTTACGAGCAGTACTTC
CDR3: CSASPDREGYEQYF

D: TRBD2
V: TRBV20-1
size: many
J: TRBJ2-7
DNA: TGCAGTGCTAGAGATGCTTCTAGCGGTAGGTTCTACGAGCAGTACTTC
CDR3: CSARDASSGRFYEQYF